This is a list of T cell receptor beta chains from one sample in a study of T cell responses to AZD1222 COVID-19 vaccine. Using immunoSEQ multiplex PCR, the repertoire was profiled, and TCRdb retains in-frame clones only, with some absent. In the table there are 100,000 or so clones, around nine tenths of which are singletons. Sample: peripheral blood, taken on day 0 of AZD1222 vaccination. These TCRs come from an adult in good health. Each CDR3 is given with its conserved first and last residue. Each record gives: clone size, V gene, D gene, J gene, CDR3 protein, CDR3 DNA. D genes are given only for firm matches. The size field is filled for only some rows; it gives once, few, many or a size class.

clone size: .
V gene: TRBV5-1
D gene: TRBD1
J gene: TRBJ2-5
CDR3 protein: CASSSGTGGQETQYF
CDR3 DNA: TGCGCCAGCAGCTCCGGGACAGGGGGACAAGAGACCCAGTACTTC

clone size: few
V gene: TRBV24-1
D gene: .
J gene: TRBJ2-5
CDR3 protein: CATSSWGATQETQYF
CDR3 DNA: TGTGCCACCAGTTCCTGGGGGGCGACGCAAGAGACCCAGTACTTC

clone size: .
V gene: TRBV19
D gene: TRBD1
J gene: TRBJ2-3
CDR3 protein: CASSMRTGTGGTDTQYF
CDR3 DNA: TGTGCCAGTAGTATGAGGACAGGGACGGGAGGCACAGATACGCAGTATTTT

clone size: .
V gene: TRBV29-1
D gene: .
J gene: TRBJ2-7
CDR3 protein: CSLPRLRVRYEQYF
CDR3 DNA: TGCAGCCTCCCGCGGTTAAGGGTTCGCTACGAGCAGTACTTC

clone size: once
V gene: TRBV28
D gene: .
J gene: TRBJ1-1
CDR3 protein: CASRRSNTEAFF
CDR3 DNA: TGTGCCAGCAGACGCAGTAACACTGAAGCTTTCTTT

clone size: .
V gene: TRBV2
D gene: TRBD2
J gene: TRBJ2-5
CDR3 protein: CASSEVVAGGQTQYF
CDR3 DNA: TGTGCCAGCAGTGAAGTAGTAGCGGGGGGCCAAACCCAGTACTTC

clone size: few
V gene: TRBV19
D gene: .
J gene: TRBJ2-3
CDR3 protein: CASSIMSTRQDTQYF
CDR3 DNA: TGTGCCAGTAGTATAATGAGTACAAGGCAGGATACGCAGTATTTT

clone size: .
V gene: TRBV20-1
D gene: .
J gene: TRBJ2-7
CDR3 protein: CSATGQDEQYF
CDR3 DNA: TGCAGTGCGACCGGACAAGACGAGCAGTACTTC

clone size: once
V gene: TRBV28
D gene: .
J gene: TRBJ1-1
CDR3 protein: CASSLIWGTEAFF
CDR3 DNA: TGTGCCAGCAGTTTAATATGGGGGACTGAAGCTTTCTTT

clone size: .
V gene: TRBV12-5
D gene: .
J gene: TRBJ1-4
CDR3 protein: CASGFCGGGVTNEKLFF
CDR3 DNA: TGTGCTAGTGGTTTTTGCGGCGGGGGGGTAACTAATGAAAAACTGTTTTTT

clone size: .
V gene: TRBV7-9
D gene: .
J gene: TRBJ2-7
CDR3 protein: CASSFGDSPGVEQYF
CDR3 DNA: TGTGCCAGCAGCTTTGGGGACTCTCCAGGGGTCGAGCAGTACTTC

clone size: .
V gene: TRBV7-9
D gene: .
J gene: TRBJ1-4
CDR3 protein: CASSLGYEKLFF
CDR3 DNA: TGTGCCAGCAGTTTAGGTTATGAAAAACTGTTTTTT

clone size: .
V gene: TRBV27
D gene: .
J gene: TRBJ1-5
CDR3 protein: CASSFTGIQPQHF
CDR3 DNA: TGTGCCAGCAGTTTTACGGGGATTCAGCCCCAGCATTTT

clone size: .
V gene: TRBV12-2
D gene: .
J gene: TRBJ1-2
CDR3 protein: CASRLEDDPSSDYGYTF
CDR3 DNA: TGTGCAAGTCGCTTAGAGGATGATCCGTCCTCTGACTATGGCTACACCTTC

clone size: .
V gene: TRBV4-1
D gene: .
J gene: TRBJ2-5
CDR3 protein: CASSQEGSQETQYF
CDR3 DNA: TGCGCCAGCAGCCAAGAAGGAAGTCAAGAGACCCAGTACTTC

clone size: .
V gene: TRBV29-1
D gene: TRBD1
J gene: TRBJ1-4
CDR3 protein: CSAAGDRGARATNEKLFF
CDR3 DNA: TGCAGCGCCGCCGGGGACAGGGGTGCTCGGGCAACTAATGAAAAACTGTTTTTT

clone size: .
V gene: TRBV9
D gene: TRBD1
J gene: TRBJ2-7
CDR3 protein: CASSLTGGKQYF
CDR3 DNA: TGTGCCAGCAGTTTGACAGGGGGCAAGCAGTACTTC

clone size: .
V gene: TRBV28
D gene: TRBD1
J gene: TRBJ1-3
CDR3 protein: CASSFSGTGLTSGNTIYF
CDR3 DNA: TGTGCCAGCAGTTTTTCGGGGACAGGATTAACCTCTGGAAACACCATATATTTT

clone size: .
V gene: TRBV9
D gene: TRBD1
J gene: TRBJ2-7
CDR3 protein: CASSLGQGTEYEQYF
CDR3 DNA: TGTGCCAGCAGCCTTGGACAGGGGACAGAATACGAGCAGTACTTC

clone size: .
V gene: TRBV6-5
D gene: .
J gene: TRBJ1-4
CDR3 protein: CARDEARGGFEKLFF
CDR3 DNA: TGTGCCAGGGACGAGGCGAGGGGAGGGTTTGAAAAACTGTTTTTT

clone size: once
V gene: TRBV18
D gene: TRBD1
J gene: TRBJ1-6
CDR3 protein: CASSPLGTGGENSPLHF
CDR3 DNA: TGTGCCAGCTCACCACTGGGGACAGGGGGGGAAAATTCACCCCTCCACTTT

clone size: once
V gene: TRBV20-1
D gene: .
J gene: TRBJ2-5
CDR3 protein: CSANRGTQYF
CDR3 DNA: TGCAGTGCTAATAGAGGGACCCAGTACTTC

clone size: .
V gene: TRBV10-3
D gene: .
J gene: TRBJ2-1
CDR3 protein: CAITDSGRDNNEQFF
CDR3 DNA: TGTGCCATCACAGACAGTGGCAGGGACAACAATGAGCAGTTCTTC

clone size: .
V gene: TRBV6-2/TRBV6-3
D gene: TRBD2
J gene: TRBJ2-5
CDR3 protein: CASSLGLAGETQYF
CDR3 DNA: TGTGCCAGCAGCCTGGGACTAGCGGGGGAGACCCAGTACTTC

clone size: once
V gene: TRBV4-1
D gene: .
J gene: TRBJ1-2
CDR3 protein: CASSQVEANYGYTF
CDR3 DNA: TGCGCCAGCAGCCAGGTTGAAGCTAACTATGGCTACACCTTC

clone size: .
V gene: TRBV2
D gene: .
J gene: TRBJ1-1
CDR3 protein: CASSDEGVTEAFF
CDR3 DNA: TGTGCCAGCAGTGATGAAGGGGTGACTGAAGCTTTCTTT

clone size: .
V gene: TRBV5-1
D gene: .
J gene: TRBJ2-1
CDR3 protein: CASSLAISHNEQFF
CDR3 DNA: TGCGCCAGCAGCTTGGCGATTTCACACAATGAGCAGTTCTTC

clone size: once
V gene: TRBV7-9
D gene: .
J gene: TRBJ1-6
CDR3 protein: CASSWVAERLTYNSPLHF
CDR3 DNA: TGTGCCAGCAGCTGGGTGGCAGAGAGACTTACCTATAATTCACCCCTCCACTTT

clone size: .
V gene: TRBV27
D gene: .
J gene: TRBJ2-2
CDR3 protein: CASSLSRPGELFF
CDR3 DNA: TGTGCCAGCAGTTTATCGAGGCCAGGGGAGCTGTTTTTT

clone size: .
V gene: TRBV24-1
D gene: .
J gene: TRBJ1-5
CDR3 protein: CATSPRGRGPQHF
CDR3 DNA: TGTGCCACCAGTCCGAGGGGAAGAGGGCCCCAGCATTTT

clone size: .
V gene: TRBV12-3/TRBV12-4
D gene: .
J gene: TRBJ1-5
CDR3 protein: CASSFWGNQPQHF
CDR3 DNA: TGTGCCAGCAGTTTTTGGGGGAATCAGCCCCAGCATTTT

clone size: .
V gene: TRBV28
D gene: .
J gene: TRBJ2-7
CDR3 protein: CASSPPQGGEQYF
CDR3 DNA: TGTGCCAGCAGCCCACCCCAGGGGGGCGAGCAGTACTTC

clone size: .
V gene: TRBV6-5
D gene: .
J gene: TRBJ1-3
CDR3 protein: CASRYQRGSSGNTIYF
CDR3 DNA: TGTGCCAGCAGATACCAAAGGGGCAGCTCTGGAAACACCATATATTTT

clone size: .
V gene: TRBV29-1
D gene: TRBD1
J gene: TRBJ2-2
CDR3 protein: CSVDRQGNTGELFF
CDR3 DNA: TGCAGCGTTGACAGACAGGGGAACACCGGGGAGCTGTTTTTT

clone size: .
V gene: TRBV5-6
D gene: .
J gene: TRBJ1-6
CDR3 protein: CASSLTRGYSPLHF
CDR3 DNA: TGTGCCAGCAGCTTGACCAGGGGTTATTCACCCCTCCACTTT

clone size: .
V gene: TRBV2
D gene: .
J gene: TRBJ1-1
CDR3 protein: CASSEQVQNTEAFF
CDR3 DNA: TGTGCCAGCAGTGAACAGGTACAGAACACTGAAGCTTTCTTT

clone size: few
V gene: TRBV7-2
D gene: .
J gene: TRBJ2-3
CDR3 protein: CASSWGGAWDTQYF
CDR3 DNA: TGTGCCAGCAGCTGGGGGGGGGCCTGGGATACGCAGTATTTT

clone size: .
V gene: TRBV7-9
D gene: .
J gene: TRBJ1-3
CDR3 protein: CASSLVTGPSGNTIYF
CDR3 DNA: TGTGCCAGCAGCTTAGTTACAGGTCCCTCTGGAAACACCATATATTTT

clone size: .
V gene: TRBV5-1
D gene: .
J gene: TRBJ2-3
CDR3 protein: CASSSGPDTDTQYF
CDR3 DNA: TGCGCCAGCAGCTCCGGACCCGACACAGATACGCAGTATTTT

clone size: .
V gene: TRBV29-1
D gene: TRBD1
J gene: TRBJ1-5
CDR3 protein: CSVRDSNQPQHF
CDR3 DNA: TGCAGCGTCCGGGACAGTAATCAGCCCCAGCATTTT

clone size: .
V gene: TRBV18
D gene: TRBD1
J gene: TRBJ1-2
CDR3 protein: CASKRGGQEAYGYTF
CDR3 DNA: TGTGCCAGCAAGCGGGGGGGACAGGAAGCCTATGGCTACACCTTC

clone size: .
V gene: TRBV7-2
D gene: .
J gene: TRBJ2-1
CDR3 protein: CASSPQRTYNEQFF
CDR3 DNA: TGTGCCAGCAGCCCCCAGCGGACCTACAATGAGCAGTTCTTC

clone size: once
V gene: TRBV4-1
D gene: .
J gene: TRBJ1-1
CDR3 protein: CASSQAAVNTEAFF
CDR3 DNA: TGCGCCAGCAGCCAAGCCGCAGTGAACACTGAAGCTTTCTTT

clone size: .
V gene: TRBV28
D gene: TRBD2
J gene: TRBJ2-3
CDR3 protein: CASSLAGEEADTQYF
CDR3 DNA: TGTGCCAGCAGTCTAGCGGGGGAGGAAGCAGATACGCAGTATTTT